One T cell receptor beta chain is described in this entry. This entry comes from a study of shared clonotypes between healthy human individuals. The germline V gene has CDR1 SGHVS and CDR2 FNYEAQ. J lost 3 bases, V lost 5 bases, and 10 bases had no gene match. The CDR3 loop spans 15 amino acids. The data were produced by immunoSEQ multiplex PCR, yet TCRdb's version contains in-frame clones alone and is incomplete. The data hold roughly 2,300,000 clones, with 85% to 95% observed a single time. This TCR derives from a man between 18 and 35 years old in good health. Some clones in this sample may be carry-over from other donors' samples. The chain couples TRBV7-6 to TRBJ2-7; TRBD1 matches at 7 bases. Sequencing was carried out using naive CD4+ T cells from PBMCs. Subset of the sample: CD45RA+ positively selected. The CDR3 sequence: CASSRRQGFDYEQYF. DNA of the CDR3: TGTGCCAGCAGCCGTAGACAGGGTTTTGACTACGAGCAGTACTTC.